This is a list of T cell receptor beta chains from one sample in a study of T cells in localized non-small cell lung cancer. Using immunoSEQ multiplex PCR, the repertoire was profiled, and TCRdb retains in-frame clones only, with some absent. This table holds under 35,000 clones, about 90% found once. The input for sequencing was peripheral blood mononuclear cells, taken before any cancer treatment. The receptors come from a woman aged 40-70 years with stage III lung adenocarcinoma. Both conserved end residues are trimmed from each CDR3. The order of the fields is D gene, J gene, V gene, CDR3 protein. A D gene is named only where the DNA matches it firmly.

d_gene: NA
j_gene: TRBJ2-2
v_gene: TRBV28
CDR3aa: ASSFLLNRGDTTGELF

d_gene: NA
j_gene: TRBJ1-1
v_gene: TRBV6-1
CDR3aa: ASSVGNWGTEAF

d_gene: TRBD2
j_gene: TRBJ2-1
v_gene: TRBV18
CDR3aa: ASSLLTSGRDRPGEQF

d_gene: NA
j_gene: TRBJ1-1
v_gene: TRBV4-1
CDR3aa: ASSQRSRATEAF

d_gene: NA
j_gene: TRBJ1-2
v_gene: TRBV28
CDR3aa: ASSLRADYGYT

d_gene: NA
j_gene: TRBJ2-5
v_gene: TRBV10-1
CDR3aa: ASSDAGRGETQY

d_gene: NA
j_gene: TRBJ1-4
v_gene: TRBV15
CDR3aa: ATSRDRSGEKLF

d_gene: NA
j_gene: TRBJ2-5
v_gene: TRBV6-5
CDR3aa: ASKVGNSGETQY

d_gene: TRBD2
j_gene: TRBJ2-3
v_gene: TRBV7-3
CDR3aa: ASSLIAGKADTQY

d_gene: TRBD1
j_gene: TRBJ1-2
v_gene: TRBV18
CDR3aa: ASSYGQGDYGYT

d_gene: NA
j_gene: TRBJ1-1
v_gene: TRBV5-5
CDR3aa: ASSSLSRTTEAF

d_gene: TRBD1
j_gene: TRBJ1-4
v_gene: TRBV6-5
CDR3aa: ASRNQGAHEKLF

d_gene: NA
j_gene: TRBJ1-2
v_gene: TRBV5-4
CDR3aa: ASSPTVNYGYT

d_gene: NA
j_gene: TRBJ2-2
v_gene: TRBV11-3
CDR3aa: ASSLEPGAGELF

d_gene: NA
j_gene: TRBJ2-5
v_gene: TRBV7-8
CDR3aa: ASSPGRLPETQY

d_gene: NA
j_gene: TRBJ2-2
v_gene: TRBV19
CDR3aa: ASSIVRATGELF

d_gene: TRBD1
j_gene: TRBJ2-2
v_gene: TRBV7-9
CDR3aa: ASGRTGDYTGELF

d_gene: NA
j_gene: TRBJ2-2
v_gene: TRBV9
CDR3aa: ASSVVGESGELF

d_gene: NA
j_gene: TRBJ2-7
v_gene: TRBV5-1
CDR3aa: ASSLASSYEQY

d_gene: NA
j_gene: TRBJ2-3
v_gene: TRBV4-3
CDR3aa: ASSQDRGDTQY

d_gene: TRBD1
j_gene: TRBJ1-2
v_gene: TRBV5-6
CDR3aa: ASSSDRVGGYT

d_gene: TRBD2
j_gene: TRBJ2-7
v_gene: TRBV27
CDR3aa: ASQSGNSYEQY

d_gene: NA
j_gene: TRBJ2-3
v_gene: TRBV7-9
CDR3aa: ASSFQGLGTDTQY

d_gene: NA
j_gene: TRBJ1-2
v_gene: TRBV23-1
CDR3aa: ASTLPRTPNYGYT

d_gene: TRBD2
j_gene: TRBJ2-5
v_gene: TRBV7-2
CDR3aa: ASSFVAGGQGTQY

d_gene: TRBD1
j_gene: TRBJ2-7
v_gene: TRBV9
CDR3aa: ASSPQTGEDEQY

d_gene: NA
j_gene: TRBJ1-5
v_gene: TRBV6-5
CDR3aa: ASSPSGSNQPQH

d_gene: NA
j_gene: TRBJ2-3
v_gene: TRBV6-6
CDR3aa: ASSRSGAGTDTQY

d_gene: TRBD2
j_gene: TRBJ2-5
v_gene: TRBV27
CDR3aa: ASSLFGLAGESGQETQY

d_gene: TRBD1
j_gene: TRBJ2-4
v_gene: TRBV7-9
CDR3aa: ASSFEGTGTAIQY

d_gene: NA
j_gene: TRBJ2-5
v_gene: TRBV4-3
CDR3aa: ASSQDLLQGETQY

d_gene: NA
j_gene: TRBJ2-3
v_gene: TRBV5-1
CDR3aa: ASSPPADTQY

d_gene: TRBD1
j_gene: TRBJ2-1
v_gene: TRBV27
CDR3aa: ASSLGTGGYEQF